Each of the 6 T cell receptor beta chains below was sequenced from the same sample in a study of early T cells in non-severe SARS-CoV-2 infection. TCRdb processed the 5' RACE reads anew with MiXCR; each CDR3 protein has one entry. This table holds tens of thousands of distinct CDR3 sequences, roughly an eighth found once. The sequencing input was whole blood. These receptors were taken from an adult who was a healthcare worker with PCR-confirmed SARS-CoV-2 infection or an uninfected control (not recorded which).

This clonotype was found many times. The gene calls are TRBV7-2 and TRBJ1-1; possible D gene TRBD1, 5 bases. V lost 4 bases, J lost 8 bases, and 14 bases lay in between. Germline assignment: CDR1 SGHTA and CDR2 FQGNSA. The CDR3 consists of 13 residues. The CDR3 region is CASSSPLRGEAFF. The CDR3 nucleotides are TGTGCCAGCAGCTCACCGCTACGGGGGGAAGCTTTCTTT.

This clonotype was seen repeatedly, ten times or more. The V gene is TRBV18, the J gene TRBJ1-1, with D uncertain. V lost 5 bases and J lost 4, with 14 bases in between. The length of the CDR3 is 14 residues. The V gene's germline CDR1 is KGHSH and CDR2 LQKENI. CDR3: CASSISEMGTEAFF. CDR3 coding DNA: TGTGCCAGCTCAATCTCAGAGATGGGCACTGAAGCTTTCTTT.

The V call is TRBV4-3, the J call TRBJ2-7; D assignment may be TRBD1 or TRBD2 (5 bases each). There are 15 residues in the CDR3. V dropped 0 bases and J dropped 7 bases, with 16 bases sitting between them. Germline V gives CDR1 LGHNA, CDR2 YSLEER. DNA of the CDR3: TGCGCCAGCAGCCAAGAGCGAGGGGTTTCGGATGAGCAGTACTTC. As protein: CASSQERGVSDEQYF.

This clonotype was observed at least ten times. The V gene is TRBV10-3, the J gene TRBJ2-1; 10 bases line up with TRBD1. There are 16 residues in the CDR3. Trimming cost V 0 bases and J 8 bases; bases outside gene matches: 7. The germline V gene has CDR1 ENHRY and CDR2 SYGVKD. CDR3 coding DNA: TGTGCCATCAGTGAGTCGGCGGGACAGGGGTCCGATGAGCAGTTCTTC. Its translation: CAISESAGQGSDEQFF.

This clonotype has ten or more counts. The chain uses TRBV7-2 and TRBJ2-2; no reliable D call. The CDR3 has 11 amino acids. Trimming took 5 bases from V and 8 from J, leaving 6 bases between them. CDR1 SGHTA and CDR2 FQGNSA come from the germline V gene. This CDR3 is CASSLPGELFF. Written as DNA, the CDR3 is TGTGCCAGCAGCCTCCCGGGGGAGCTGTTTTTT.

The sample holds many counts of this clonotype. This rearrangement joins TRBV29-1 to TRBJ2-2; possible D gene TRBD2, 6 bases. Looked up from germline, CDR1 is SQVTM and CDR2 is ANQGSEA. Trimming left V 7 bases short and J 0 bases short, with 9 bases between. There are 13 residues in the CDR3. CDR3 sequence reads: CSGRAPNTGELFF. The CDR3 DNA follows: TGCAGCGGGAGGGCCCCGAACACCGGGGAGCTGTTTTTT.